This TCR beta chain was profiled in a study of sequential checkpoint blockade in melanoma. Study-wide context: Randomization was 1:1 between first-line nivolumab→ipilimumab and ipilimumab→nivolumab. TCRbeta immunosequencing was performed on DNA from approximately 93 pretreatment melanoma tumor samples. Findings and caveats of the study: Rising tumor T-cell fraction and clonality meant about 30 times likelier benefit.

This clone was seen a few times. Its antigen is unknown. TCRdb's copy holds only in-frame clones and misses some; the assay was immunoSEQ multiplex PCR. The sample holds roughly 9,100 clones, 20% to 25% seen once. Treatment of the sample: randomized to nivolumab then ipilimumab (arm A) or the reverse (arm B). Patients had received no earlier DNA-damaging chemotherapy. Germline CDR1 MNHGY, CDR2 SAAAGT. The CDR3 runs to 14 residues. V lost 4 bases and J 10 bases, leaving 19 bases between the germline ends. The receptor comes from a human donor with melanoma. The specimen was tumor tissue (inferred from file names), collected from a patient given nivolumab and ipilimumab in sequence. V is TRBV6-8 and J is TRBJ1-1, with D maybe TRBD1 (5 bases). CDR3 protein: CASSSRGGTSAAFF. CDR3 DNA sequence: TGTGCCAGCAGTTCCCGGGGAGGGACGTCTGCAGCTTTCTTT.